The present T cell receptor beta chain was sequenced within a study of beta chain features in type 1 diabetes. Sequenced material consisted of expressed TCRB transcripts (all of the isolated RNA was reverse transcribed). Profiling relied on immunoSEQ multiplex PCR, and the TCRdb table lists in-frame clones only, not all of them. The sample shows 430,000 or so clones, about 10% of them seen only once. CDR1 is SGHTA, CDR2 FQGNSA, per germline. This CDR3 has 12 residues. The V end lost 5 bases, the J end lost 8 bases, and 10 bases lay between the germline ends. All of the sorted populations showed purity greater than 95%. This clone was picked up a small number of times.

The sequence was collected from a woman aged 18 to 35 in good health. The chain is built from TRBV7-2 and TRBJ2-4, with D uncertain. The sequenced sample was naive CD4+ T cells from blood. CDR3 region: CASSLTRDIQYF. The DNA of the CDR3 is TGTGCCAGCAGCCTTACACGGGACATTCAGTACTTC. The variable domain in full, with the rest retrieved from reference TRBV7-2 and TRBJ2-4, is GAGVSQSPSNKVTEKGKDVELRCDPISGHTALYWYRQSLGQGLEFLIYFQGNSAPDKSGLPSDRFSAERTGGSVSTLTIQRTQQEDSAVYLCASSLTRDIQYFGAGTRLSVL.